The 6 T cell receptor beta chains listed next were all sequenced from one sample in a study of blood T cell repertoires in COVID-19. The assay was immunoSEQ multiplex PCR, and TCRdb's table has in-frame clones only and misses some. This table has under 350,000 clones, 70% to 90% appearing once. Sequencing used PBMCs or T cells enriched from blood (not recorded which). All receptors come from a woman in her thirties or forties with acute COVID-19.

This clone was counted a single time. The genes are TRBV4-3 and TRBJ1-2, with D tentatively TRBD1 (5 bases). From germline, CDR1 is LGHNA and CDR2 YSLEER. V was trimmed by 8 bases and J by 5 bases, leaving 21 bases between them. This CDR3 is 15 amino acids long. CDR3 sequence reads: CASQPRARSGYGYTF. The CDR3 DNA reads as TGCGCCAGCCAGCCCAGGGCCCGGTCGGGTTATGGCTACACCTTC.

The V gene is TRBV7-2, the J gene TRBJ2-1, with D possibly matching TRBD2 (6 bases). Germline lookup yields CDR1 SGHTA and CDR2 FQGNSA. With 1 base removed from V and 15 bases from J, the gap between germline ends came to 10 bases. The CDR3 runs 11 residues. CDR3 amino acids: CASSLGWRGFF. The DNA for the CDR3 is TGTGCCAGCAGCTTAGGTTGGAGGGGGTTCTTC.

The chain is built from TRBV9 and TRBJ1-5; D gene uncertain. The CDR3 length is 14 residues. Trimming removed 0 bases at V and 4 bases at J, with 8 bases between. Per germline, CDR1 SGDLS and CDR2 YYNGEE. CDR3 sequence: CASSVGSLNQPQHF. CDR3 DNA sequence: TGTGCCAGCAGCGTAGGCAGTCTGAATCAGCCCCAGCATTTT.

The CDR3 nucleotides are TGCGCCAGCAGCGAAACAGGGGGCCTAAACCTCAACTATGGCTACACCTTC. Amino acid sequence: CASSETGGLNLNYGYTF. V gene TRBV5-1 combines with J gene TRBJ1-2; 9 nucleotides align to TRBD1. This CDR3 is 17 amino acids long. Germline CDR1 reads SGHRS; CDR2 reads YFSETQ. After removal of 4 bases from V and 2 bases from J, the junction contained 12 bases not matched to a gene.

The chain employs TRBV18 and TRBJ2-2; a possible D gene is TRBD1 (5 bases). Trimming removed 1 base from V and 5 bases from J, with 11 bases in between. The length of the CDR3 is 15 residues. Germline V lookup: CDR1 KGHSH, CDR2 LQKENI. CDR3 sequence: CASSPLRAGTGELFF. The CDR3 DNA sequence: TGTGCCAGCTCACCACTCAGGGCAGGAACCGGGGAGCTGTTTTTT. The full variable domain, with the rest looked up from reference TRBV18 and TRBJ2-2, is NAGVMQNPRHLVRRRGQEARLRCSPMKGHSHVYWYRQLPEEGLKFMVYLQKENIIDESGMPKERFSAEFPKEGPSILRIQQVVRGDSAAYFCASSPLRAGTGELFFGEGSRLTVL.

This CDR3 reads CASSSFQGAGEKLFF. DNA for the CDR3: TGTGCCAGTAGTTCTTTCCAGGGGGCGGGTGAAAAACTGTTTTTT. This chain uses TRBV19 with TRBJ1-4, with 8 positions matching TRBD1. The CDR3 totals 15 residues. CDR1 and CDR2 (germline): LNHDA, SQIVND (reference sequence). Trimming removed 5 bases from V and 7 bases from J; junction bases left unmatched: 9.